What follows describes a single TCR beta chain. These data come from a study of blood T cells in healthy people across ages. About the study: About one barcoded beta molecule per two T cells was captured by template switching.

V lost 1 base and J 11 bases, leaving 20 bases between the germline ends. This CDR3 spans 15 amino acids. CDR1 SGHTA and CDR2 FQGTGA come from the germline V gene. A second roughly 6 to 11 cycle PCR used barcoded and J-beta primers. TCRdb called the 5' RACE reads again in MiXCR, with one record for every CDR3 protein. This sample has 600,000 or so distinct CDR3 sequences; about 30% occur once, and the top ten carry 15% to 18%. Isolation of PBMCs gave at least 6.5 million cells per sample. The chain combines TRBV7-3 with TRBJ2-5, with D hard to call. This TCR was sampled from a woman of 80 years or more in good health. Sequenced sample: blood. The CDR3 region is CASSLRNYLLNEQYF. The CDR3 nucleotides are TGTGCCAGCAGCTTAAGAAACTACCTCCTCAATGAGCAGTACTTC.